The rows below give T cell receptor beta chains drawn from one sample of a study of blood T cell repertoires in COVID-19. Method: immunoSEQ multiplex PCR; TCRdb's copy keeps in-frame clones and lacks some. The sample holds about 250,000 clones, roughly 88% seen once. Sample: peripheral blood. The receptors shown here come from a young woman with COVID-19, enrolled during active disease. Both conserved end residues are part of each CDR3. Each record gives: V gene, D gene, J gene, clone size, CDR3 DNA, CDR3 protein. A D gene is named only where the DNA matches it firmly. A clone size is listed for some rows: how often the clone was seen (once, few, many), or a class if it is expanded.

TRBV7-2	TRBD1	TRBJ1-1	NA	TGTGCCAGCAGCGCCCGGACAGGGGGCATCGTCGCTGAAGCTTTCTTT	CASSARTGGIVAEAFF
TRBV7-9	NA	TRBJ2-1	once	TGTGCCAGCAGCTTAAAGGGGGAGATGGTCGGTGAGCAGTTCTTC	CASSLKGEMVGEQFF
TRBV29-1	TRBD2	TRBJ2-1	NA	TGCAGCGTTCTAGCGGGAGACTCCTACAATGAGCAGTTCTTC	CSVLAGDSYNEQFF
TRBV24-1	TRBD1	TRBJ2-1	NA	TGTGCCACCAGTTCCGGGACAGGGTATGAAGAGAGTGAGCAGTTCTTC	CATSSGTGYEESEQFF
TRBV29-1	TRBD1	TRBJ1-1	NA	TGCAGCGCTATGGGACAGGTGAACACTGAAGCTTTCTTT	CSAMGQVNTEAFF
TRBV2	NA	TRBJ2-3	NA	TGTGCCAGCAGTGAAGCGACAGTCCTCCCAGATACGCAGTATTTT	CASSEATVLPDTQYF
TRBV10-1	TRBD1	TRBJ1-1	NA	TGCGCCAGCAGTGAACAACGCCAGACAGGGGGCGGAACTGAAGCTTTCTTT	CASSEQRQTGGGTEAFF
TRBV5-4	TRBD2	TRBJ2-5	NA	TGTGCCAGCAGTTCTGGCGTGACTAGCGGCCAAGAGACCCAGTACTTC	CASSSGVTSGQETQYF
TRBV3-1/TRBV3-2	TRBD1	TRBJ2-3	NA	TGTGCCAGCAGCTACGGACAGGGCCCCACAGATACGCAGTATTTT	CASSYGQGPTDTQYF
TRBV7-2	NA	TRBJ2-5	NA	TGTGCCAGCAGCCCCCCTAAGAGGCGAGAGACCCAGTACTTC	CASSPPKRRETQYF
TRBV6-2/TRBV6-3	NA	TRBJ1-2	NA	TGTGCCAGCAGTTACGACACTTATGGCTACACCTTC	CASSYDTYGYTF
TRBV7-2	NA	TRBJ2-1	NA	TGTGCCAGCAGCAACACTAATCCCAATGAGCAGTTCTTC	CASSNTNPNEQFF
TRBV7-6	TRBD2	TRBJ2-2	NA	TGTGCCAGCAGACTTAACCCGGGGGGCACCGGGGAGCTGTTTTTT	CASRLNPGGTGELFF
TRBV10-2	NA	TRBJ1-6	few	TGCGCCAGCTTCGAGGGCACCTATAATTCACCCCTCCACTTT	CASFEGTYNSPLHF
TRBV18	NA	TRBJ2-6	NA	TGTGCCAGCTCGCAAACCACTTCTGGGGCCAACGTCCTGACTTTC	CASSQTTSGANVLTF
TRBV29-1	TRBD2	TRBJ2-1	NA	TGCAGCGTTGAAGAAGCGCGGGGGGGTGATGAGCAGTTCTTC	CSVEEARGGDEQFF
TRBV2	TRBD1	TRBJ2-3	NA	TGTGCCAGCAGTGAAGCGACAGGGTGGACAGATACGCAGTATTTT	CASSEATGWTDTQYF
TRBV12-3/TRBV12-4	NA	TRBJ2-3	NA	TGTGCCAGCAGAACTCCAGGGACAGATACGCAGTATTTT	CASRTPGTDTQYF
TRBV6-5	NA	TRBJ1-2	NA	TGTGCCAGCAGTTACAGGCGACAGGACTATGGCTACACCTTC	CASSYRRQDYGYTF
TRBV7-6	NA	TRBJ2-3	once	TGTGCCAGCAGCTTAGCGCCACCTAGCAGACGGAGCTTAGCAGATACGCAGTATTTT	CASSLAPPSRRSLADTQYF
TRBV7-2	NA	TRBJ1-2	NA	TGTGCCAGCAGCTTCGGACAGACCCAAGGGGGCTACACCTTC	CASSFGQTQGGYTF
TRBV3-1/TRBV3-2	TRBD2	TRBJ2-7	NA	TGTGCCAGCAGCCAAGACGCGGCTAGCGGGTCGGCCTACGAGCAGTACTTC	CASSQDAASGSAYEQYF
TRBV7-2	TRBD2	TRBJ2-3	once	TGTGCCAGCAGCCACGTCACAATTAAGCGGGAGTATAGGGCAGATACGCAGTATTTT	CASSHVTIKREYRADTQYF
TRBV5-1	NA	TRBJ1-5	NA	TGCGCCAGCAGCTTCCCGGACTCCATTACCAATCAGCCCCAGCATTTT	CASSFPDSITNQPQHF
TRBV5-4	NA	TRBJ2-2	NA	TGTGCCAGCAGCTGGGCCCTCGGCGCCGGGGAGCTGTTTTTT	CASSWALGAGELFF
TRBV7-2	TRBD2	TRBJ2-3	NA	TGTGCCAGCAGCTTAGGGCTAGCGGGAGGTGAAGATACGCAGTATTTT	CASSLGLAGGEDTQYF
TRBV21-1	NA	TRBJ1-3	NA	TGTGCCAGCAGTATGGACAGGGGATGGATGCTCGCTGGAAACACCATATATTTT	CASSMDRGWMLAGNTIYF
TRBV2	NA	TRBJ1-2	NA	TGTGCCAGCAGTACCAGGGACACCTCTAACTATGGCTACACCTTC	CASSTRDTSNYGYTF
TRBV5-1	NA	TRBJ2-3	once	TGCGCCAGCAGCCGGGGACACGAGGGACCAGATACGCAGTATTTT	CASSRGHEGPDTQYF
TRBV6-5	NA	TRBJ1-1	NA	TGTGCCAGCAGTTACAGCAAGAACACTGAAGCTTTCTTT	CASSYSKNTEAFF
TRBV4-3	TRBD2	TRBJ2-3	NA	TGCGCCAGCAGCCAAGAACTAGCGGTTAGCACAGATACGCAGTATTTT	CASSQELAVSTDTQYF
TRBV3-1/TRBV3-2	NA	TRBJ2-3	NA	TGTGCCAGCAGCCAAGGTGCAGGGAATACGCAGTATTTT	CASSQGAGNTQYF
TRBV3-1/TRBV3-2	TRBD1	TRBJ1-5	NA	TGTGCCACAGGGACAGGGGTAAAGAATCAGCCCCAGCATTTT	CATGTGVKNQPQHF
TRBV11-2	NA	TRBJ2-2	NA	TGTGCCAGCAGCTTCTCCGGGACAATTGGATTGGCCGGGGAGCTGTTTTTT	CASSFSGTIGLAGELFF
TRBV12-3/TRBV12-4	NA	TRBJ2-7	NA	TGTGCCAGCAGTATTCGACTGAGCAACGAGCAGTACTTC	CASSIRLSNEQYF
TRBV6-1	NA	TRBJ2-7	NA	TGTGCCAGCAGTGAAGCCGGGACATCCGACGAGCAGTACTTC	CASSEAGTSDEQYF
TRBV19	NA	TRBJ1-1	NA	TGTGCCAGTAGTATAGGCGGGGGGAAGACTGAAGCTTTCTTT	CASSIGGGKTEAFF
TRBV30	NA	TRBJ2-1	NA	TGTGCTGAGGTTATAGCGGACTACAATGAGCAGTTCTTC	CAEVIADYNEQFF
TRBV7-2	TRBD1	TRBJ1-1	NA	TGTGCCAGCAGCCCAGACAGGGGGAACACTGAAGCTTTCTTT	CASSPDRGNTEAFF
TRBV7-2	NA	TRBJ1-6	NA	TGTGCCAGCAGCTTAGCCGGGGAAGGATCACCCCTCCACTTT	CASSLAGEGSPLHF
TRBV28	TRBD1	TRBJ1-4	NA	TGTGCCAGCAGAGAGACGGGACAGGGGGCTATTTGGGGTGAAAAACTGTTTTTT	CASRETGQGAIWGEKLFF
TRBV13	NA	TRBJ1-2	NA	TGTGCCAGCAGCTACACAGGTCGGGGGGGCTACACCTTC	CASSYTGRGGYTF
TRBV6-5	NA	TRBJ1-5	NA	TGTGCCAGCAGCCTGGACAGACCGGGCAATCAGCCCCAGCATTTT	CASSLDRPGNQPQHF
TRBV19	NA	TRBJ1-3	NA	TGTGCCAGTAGTATTTCGGCAGGGTCTGGAAACACCATATATTTT	CASSISAGSGNTIYF
TRBV30	NA	TRBJ2-1	NA	TGTGCTGTGACCAGGACTACTTACAATGAGCAGTTCTTC	CAVTRTTYNEQFF
TRBV4-1	TRBD2	TRBJ2-1	NA	TGCGCCAGCAGCCACTCGGGAGGTCGCAGCTCCTACAATGAGCAGTTCTTC	CASSHSGGRSSYNEQFF
TRBV19	NA	TRBJ2-2	NA	TGTGCCAGTAGTCCACAGGGGAACACCGGGGAGCTGTTTTTT	CASSPQGNTGELFF
TRBV10-2	NA	TRBJ2-5	NA	TGCGCCAGCAGTGAGTCTAAGACCCAGTACTTC	CASSESKTQYF
TRBV7-2	TRBD1	TRBJ2-5	NA	TGTGCCAGCAGCTTGATAGCCCGACAGGGGGCCCGTGAGACCCAGTACTTC	CASSLIARQGARETQYF